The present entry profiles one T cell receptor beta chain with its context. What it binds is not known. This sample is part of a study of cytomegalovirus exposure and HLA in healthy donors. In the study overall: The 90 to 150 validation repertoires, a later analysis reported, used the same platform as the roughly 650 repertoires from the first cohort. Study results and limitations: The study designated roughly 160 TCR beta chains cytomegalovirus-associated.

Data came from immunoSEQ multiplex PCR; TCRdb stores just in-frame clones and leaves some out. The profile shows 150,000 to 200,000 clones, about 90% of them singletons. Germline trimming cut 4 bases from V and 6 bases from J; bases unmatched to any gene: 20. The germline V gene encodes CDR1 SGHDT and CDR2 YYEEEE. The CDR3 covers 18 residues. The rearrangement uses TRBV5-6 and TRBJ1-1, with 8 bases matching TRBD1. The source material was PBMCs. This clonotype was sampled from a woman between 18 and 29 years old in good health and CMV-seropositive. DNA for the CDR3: TGTGCCAGCAGCCGAAGGGTGCGGACAGGGAACCAGAGGGCTGAAGCTTTCTTT. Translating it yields CASSRRVRTGNQRAEAFF.